The present T cell receptor (beta chain) was sequenced within a study of early T cells in non-severe SARS-CoV-2 infection. Overall study results and limits: Anti-spike CD8 responses were favored in VDJdb matching, and private and CD4 specificities were missed.

This clonotype turned up a few times. Its target is unknown. Individual cDNA molecules received unique molecular identifiers during library preparation. One entry per CDR3 protein, called by TCRdb with MiXCR from the 5' RACE reads. The table lists fewer than 65,000 distinct CDR3 sequences, under 11% of them singletons. V was trimmed by 6 bases and J by 10 bases, leaving 22 bases between them. CDR1 and CDR2 from the germline V gene are SGHTA and FQGTGA. The CDR3 has 15 amino acids. Sequencing used whole blood. This receptor was identified in an adult who was a healthcare worker with PCR-confirmed SARS-CoV-2 infection or an uninfected control (not recorded which). The chain has TRBV7-3 and TRBJ2-1; either TRBD1 or TRBD2 may fit D (5 bases each). CDR3 nucleotides: TGTGCCAGCAGAGGGACGCCGGCCGCCCTCTGGGAGCAGTTCTTC. Amino acids: CASRGTPAALWEQFF. Looking up the rest from reference TRBV7-3 and TRBJ2-1 gives the full variable domain: GAGVSQTPSNKVTEKGKYVELRCDPISGHTALYWYRQSLGQGPEFLIYFQGTGAADDSGLPNDRFFAVRPEGSVSTLKIQRTERGDSAVYLCASRGTPAALWEQFFGPGTRLTVL.